The rows below give T cell receptor beta chains drawn from one sample of a study of T cell changes during pregnancy in multiple sclerosis. Measured with immunoSEQ multiplex PCR; TCRdb has only the in-frame clones, and not every one. In the table there are around 24,000 clones, around 86% of which are singletons. The input for sequencing was CD8+ T cells from peripheral blood mononuclear cells, taken in the first trimester of pregnancy. Every receptor here comes from a female donor in good health, enrolled as a control in a pregnancy study. Each CDR3 is given with its conserved first and last residue. D genes are given only for firm matches. The size of a clone is reported for some rows only, either as once, few or many, or as a class for expanded clones.

cdr3_aa,cdr3_nt,d_call,clone_size,v_call,j_call
CATSRDRGGTWLEQYF,TGTGCCACCAGCAGAGATAGGGGCGGAACGTGGCTCGAGCAGTACTTC,NA,NA,TRBV15,TRBJ2-7
CASSTRDSTDTQYF,TGTGCCAGCAGCACCCGGGACTCCACAGATACGCAGTATTTT,NA,NA,TRBV28,TRBJ2-3
CASSQLAGGPDEQFF,TGCGCCAGCAGCCAACTAGCGGGAGGGCCAGATGAGCAGTTCTTC,TRBD2,NA,TRBV4-1,TRBJ2-1
CASSLVATHRGNTEAFF,TGTGCCAGCAGCTTAGTAGCGACCCACAGGGGGAACACTGAAGCTTTCTTT,TRBD1,NA,TRBV7-9,TRBJ1-1
CASSMVAGTYEQYF,TGTGCCAGTAGTATGGTAGCGGGAACCTACGAGCAGTACTTC,TRBD2,NA,TRBV19,TRBJ2-7
CASSQVRTGANYGYTF,TGCGCCAGCAGCCAAGTAAGGACAGGGGCTAACTATGGCTACACCTTC,TRBD1,NA,TRBV4-1,TRBJ1-2
CASSVEDQENTEAFF,TGTGCCAGCAGCGTAGAGGATCAGGAGAACACTGAAGCTTTCTTT,NA,NA,TRBV9,TRBJ1-1
CASSPRQGLMNTEAFF,TGTGCCAGCAGCCCACGACAGGGTCTTATGAACACTGAAGCTTTCTTT,TRBD1,NA,TRBV13,TRBJ1-1
CASSNGTLGDTQYF,TGCGCCAGCAGCAACGGGACTCTCGGGGATACGCAGTATTTT,NA,NA,TRBV5-1,TRBJ2-3
CASSLPTPRGQGHTDTQYF,TGTGCCAGCAGCTTACCCACCCCTAGGGGACAGGGACACACAGATACGCAGTATTTT,TRBD1,NA,TRBV7-2,TRBJ2-3
CASSLGGEHEQYF,TGTGCCAGCAGCCTAGGGGGGGAGCACGAGCAGTACTTC,NA,NA,TRBV7-8,TRBJ2-7
CASSDGRQGYGCTF,TGTGCCAGCAGTGACGGGAGACAGGGGTATGGCTGCACCTTC,TRBD1,NA,TRBV6-4,TRBJ1-2
CASSFVGAYSSPLHF,TGTGCCAGCAGCTTTGTGGGGGCGTATAGTTCACCCCTCCACTTT,NA,once,TRBV5-8,TRBJ1-6
CASSLVGAEVGELFF,TGTGCCAGCAGCTTAGTGGGGGCGGAAGTCGGGGAGCTGTTTTTT,NA,NA,TRBV7-9,TRBJ2-2
CASSQVKTSGPDTQYF,TGTGCCAGCAGCCAAGTAAAGACTAGCGGTCCAGATACGCAGTATTTT,TRBD2,NA,TRBV4-2,TRBJ2-3
CASSVGGLGSYYEQYF,TGTGCCAGCAGCGTTGGAGGACTAGGGAGTTACTACGAGCAGTACTTC,TRBD2,NA,TRBV9,TRBJ2-7
CASSGENTEAFF,TGTGCCAGCAGTGGAGAGAACACTGAAGCTTTCTTT,NA,few,TRBV2,TRBJ1-1
CASSLGEVYTDTQYF,TGTGCCAGCAGCTTAGGGGAGGTTTACACAGATACGCAGTATTTT,NA,NA,TRBV7-8,TRBJ2-3
CASSLYGGNTEAFF,TGCGCCAGCAGCTTATACGGGGGGAACACTGAAGCTTTCTTT,NA,NA,TRBV5-1,TRBJ1-1
CASTPGGGGGQETQYF,TGTGCCAGCACTCCGGGAGGAGGCGGAGGACAAGAGACCCAGTACTTC,TRBD2,NA,TRBV2,TRBJ2-5
CASSLYLLAGGLQDTQYF,TGTGCCAGCAGTTTATATCTCCTAGCGGGAGGGTTGCAAGATACGCAGTATTTT,TRBD2,once,TRBV28,TRBJ2-3
CASSHAFKPRDSLNSPLHF,TGCGCCAGCAGCCATGCGTTTAAGCCGCGGGACAGCCTAAATTCACCCCTCCACTTT,TRBD1,NA,TRBV4-1,TRBJ1-6
CASSQTRDRAFPEAFF,TGTGCCAGCAGCCAAACCCGGGACAGGGCGTTTCCTGAAGCTTTCTTT,TRBD1,NA,TRBV4-2,TRBJ1-1
CATSRDGEAGYGYTF,TGTGCCACCAGCAGAGATGGGGAGGCGGGCTATGGCTACACCTTC,NA,NA,TRBV15,TRBJ1-2
CASSLSLRLSPYEQYF,TGCGCCAGCAGCTTGTCGTTGAGGCTAAGCCCCTACGAGCAGTACTTC,NA,NA,TRBV5-1,TRBJ2-7
CASSMGGSYNEQFF,TGTGCCAGTAGTATGGGGGGGTCCTACAATGAGCAGTTCTTC,TRBD2,NA,TRBV19,TRBJ2-1
CASSDSYSNQPQHF,TGTGCCAGCAGTGACTCATATAGCAATCAGCCCCAGCATTTT,NA,many,TRBV6-4,TRBJ1-5
CASRVGGLTNEQFF,TGTGCCAGCAGGGTGGGGGGGCTAACCAATGAGCAGTTCTTC,NA,NA,TRBV27,TRBJ2-1
CASSLGPATGAYEQYF,TGTGCCAGCAGCTTAGGCCCCGCTACAGGGGCCTACGAGCAGTACTTC,TRBD1,NA,TRBV11-2,TRBJ2-7
CASSYSSSGANVLTF,TGTGCCAGCAGTTACTCGAGCTCTGGGGCCAACGTCCTGACTTTC,NA,NA,TRBV6-5,TRBJ2-6
CATSIQGADTQYF,TGTGCCACCAGCATACAGGGGGCAGATACGCAGTATTTT,TRBD1,NA,TRBV15,TRBJ2-3
CASLWDSPEEKLFF,TGTGCCAGCCTGTGGGACTCCCCGGAGGAAAAACTGTTTTTT,NA,NA,TRBV2,TRBJ1-4
CASSPTSGRGTGELFF,TGTGCCAGCAGCCCGACTAGCGGGAGGGGGACCGGGGAGCTGTTTTTT,TRBD2,NA,TRBV9,TRBJ2-2
CASSLSDRGGRAFF,TGTGCCAGCAGTTTATCGGACAGGGGGGGTAGAGCTTTCTTT,TRBD1,NA,TRBV27,TRBJ1-1
CASPPPNPTGQETQYF,TGTGCCAGCCCGCCACCGAATCCGACAGGGCAAGAGACCCAGTACTTC,TRBD1,NA,TRBV27,TRBJ2-5
CASSISFGGELFF,TGTGCCAGTAGTATCTCCTTCGGGGGGGAGCTGTTTTTT,NA,NA,TRBV19,TRBJ2-2
CASGQGQGYSPLHF,TGCGCCAGCGGGCAGGGACAGGGTTATTCACCCCTCCACTTT,TRBD1,few,TRBV10-2,TRBJ1-6